The clone carrying this T cell receptor (beta chain) was detected many times. With MiXCR, TCRdb called clones anew from the PCR reads. Among over 30,000 clones listed, approximately 17% were seen once. The sample comes from a study of metastatic and nonmetastatic thyroid tumors. V lost 1 base and J 8 bases, leaving 15 bases between the germline ends. CDR3 size: 15 residues. Germline V CDR1 and CDR2: KGHSH, LQKENI. All patients were treatment-naive before thyroid surgery. This sequence originates from a female donor with papillary thyroid cancer or a benign thyroid nodule (not recorded which). Some clones in this sample may be carry-over from other donors' samples. The source material was tumor tissue. The rearrangement links TRBV18 to TRBJ2-1; D possibly corresponds to TRBD1 (6 bases). The CDR3 nucleotides are TGTGCCAGCTCACCACGGGGGCTAGCTGGCCATGAGCAGTTCTTC. Protein sequence: CASSPRGLAGHEQFF.